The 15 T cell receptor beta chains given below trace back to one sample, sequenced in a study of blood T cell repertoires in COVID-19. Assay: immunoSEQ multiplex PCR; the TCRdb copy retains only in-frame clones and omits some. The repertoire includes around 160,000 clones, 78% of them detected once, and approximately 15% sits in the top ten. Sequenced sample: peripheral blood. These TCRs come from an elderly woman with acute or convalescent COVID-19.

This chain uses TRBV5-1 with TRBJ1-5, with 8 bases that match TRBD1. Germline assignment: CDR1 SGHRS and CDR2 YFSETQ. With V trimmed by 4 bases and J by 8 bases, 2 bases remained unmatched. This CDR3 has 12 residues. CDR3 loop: CASSPDREPQHF. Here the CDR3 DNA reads TGCGCCAGCAGCCCGGACAGGGAGCCCCAGCATTTT.

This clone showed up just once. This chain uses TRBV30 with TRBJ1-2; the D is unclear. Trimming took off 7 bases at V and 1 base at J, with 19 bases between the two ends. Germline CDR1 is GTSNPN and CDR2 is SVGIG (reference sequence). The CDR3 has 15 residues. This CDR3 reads CASMGGKGFNYGYTF. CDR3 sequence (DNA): TGTGCCTCCATGGGCGGGAAAGGATTTAACTATGGCTACACCTTC.

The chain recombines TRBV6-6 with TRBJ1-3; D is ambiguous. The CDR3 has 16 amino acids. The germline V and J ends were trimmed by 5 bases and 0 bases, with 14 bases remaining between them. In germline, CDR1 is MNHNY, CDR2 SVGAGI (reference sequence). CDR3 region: CASSLGPGSSGNTIYF. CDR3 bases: TGTGCCAGCAGTCTCGGGCCCGGGAGCTCTGGAAACACCATATATTTT.

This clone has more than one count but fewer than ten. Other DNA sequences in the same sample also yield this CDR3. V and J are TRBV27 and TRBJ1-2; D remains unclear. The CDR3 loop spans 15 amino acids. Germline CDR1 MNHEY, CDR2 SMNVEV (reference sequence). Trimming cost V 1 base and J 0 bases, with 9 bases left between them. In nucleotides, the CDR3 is TGTGCCAGCAGTTTATTTTCCTCCGCTAACTATGGCTACACCTTC. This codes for CASSLFSSANYGYTF.

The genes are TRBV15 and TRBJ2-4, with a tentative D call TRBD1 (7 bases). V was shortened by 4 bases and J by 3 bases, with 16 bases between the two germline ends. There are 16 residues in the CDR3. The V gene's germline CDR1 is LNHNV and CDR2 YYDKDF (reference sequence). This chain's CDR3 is CATSNPRQGGKNIQYF. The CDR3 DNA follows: TGTGCCACCAGCAACCCCAGACAGGGAGGCAAAAACATTCAGTACTTC. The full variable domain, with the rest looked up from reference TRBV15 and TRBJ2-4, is DAMVIQNPRYQVTQFGKPVTLSCSQTLNHNVMYWYQQKSSQAPKLLFHYYDKDFNNEADTPDNFQSRRPNTSFCFLDIRSPGLGDTAMYLCATSNPRQGGKNIQYFGAGTRLSVL.

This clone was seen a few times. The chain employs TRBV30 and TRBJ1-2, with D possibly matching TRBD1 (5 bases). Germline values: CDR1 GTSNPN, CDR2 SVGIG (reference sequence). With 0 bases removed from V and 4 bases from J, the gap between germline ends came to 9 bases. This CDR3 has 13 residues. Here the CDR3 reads CAWSVLGAYGYTF. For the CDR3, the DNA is TGTGCCTGGAGTGTACTTGGGGCCTATGGCTACACCTTC.

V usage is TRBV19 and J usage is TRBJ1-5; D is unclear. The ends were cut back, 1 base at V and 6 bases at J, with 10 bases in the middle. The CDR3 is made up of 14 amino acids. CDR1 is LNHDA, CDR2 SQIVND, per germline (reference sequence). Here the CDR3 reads CASSIVGGRQPQHF. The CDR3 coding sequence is TGTGCCAGTAGTATAGTCGGCGGGCGTCAGCCCCAGCATTTT.

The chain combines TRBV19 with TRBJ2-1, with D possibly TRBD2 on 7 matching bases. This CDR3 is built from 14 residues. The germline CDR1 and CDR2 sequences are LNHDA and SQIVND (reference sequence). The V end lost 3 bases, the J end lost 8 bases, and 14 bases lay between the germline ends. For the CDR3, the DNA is TGTGCCAGTAGTATCCAGGGGAGCGGGGATGAGCAGTTCTTC. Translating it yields CASSIQGSGDEQFF.

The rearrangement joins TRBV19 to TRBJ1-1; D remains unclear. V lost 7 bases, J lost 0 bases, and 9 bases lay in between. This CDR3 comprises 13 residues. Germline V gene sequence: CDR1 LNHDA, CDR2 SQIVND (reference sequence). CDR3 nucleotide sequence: TGTGCCAGTACGGCGGATATGAACACTGAAGCTTTCTTT. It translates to CASTADMNTEAFF. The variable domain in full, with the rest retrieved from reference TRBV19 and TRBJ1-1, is DGGITQSPKYLFRKEGQNVTLSCEQNLNHDAMYWYRQDPGQGLRLIYYSQIVNDFQKGDIAEGYSVSREKKESFPLTVTSAQKNPTAFYLCASTADMNTEAFFGQGTRLTVV.

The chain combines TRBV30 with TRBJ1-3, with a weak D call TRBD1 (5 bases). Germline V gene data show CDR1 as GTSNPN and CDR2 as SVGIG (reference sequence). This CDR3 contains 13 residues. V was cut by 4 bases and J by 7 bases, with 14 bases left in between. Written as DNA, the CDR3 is TGTGCCTGGAACGGGGGTGATAGGAACACCATATATTTT. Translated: CAWNGGDRNTIYF.

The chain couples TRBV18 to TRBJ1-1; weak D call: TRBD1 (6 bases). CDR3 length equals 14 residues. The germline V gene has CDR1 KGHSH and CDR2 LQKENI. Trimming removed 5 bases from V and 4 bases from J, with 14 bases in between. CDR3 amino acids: CASSAQGMPTEAFF. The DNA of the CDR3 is TGTGCCAGCTCAGCTCAGGGGATGCCCACTGAAGCTTTCTTT.

The CDR3 loop reads CASSYPSAQGGGYTF. The CDR3, as DNA: TGTGCCAGCAGTTACCCCTCGGCTCAGGGCGGTGGCTACACCTTC. V and J are TRBV6-5 and TRBJ1-2, with D perhaps TRBD1 (5 bases). The CDR3 is 15 amino acids. Germline CDR1 reads MNHEY; CDR2 reads SVGAGI. The germline V and J ends were trimmed by 2 bases and 7 bases, with 17 bases remaining between them.

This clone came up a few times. The CDR3: CASSLGQGGSEQYF. Here the CDR3 DNA reads TGTGCCAGCAGCTTGGGACAGGGGGGTTCCGAGCAGTACTTC. The V and J genes are TRBV5-8 and TRBJ2-7; 9 bases agree with TRBD1. J was trimmed by 6 bases and V by 0 bases; bases with no gene match: 4. The CDR3 runs 14 residues. Germline CDR1 SGHTS, CDR2 YDEGEE.

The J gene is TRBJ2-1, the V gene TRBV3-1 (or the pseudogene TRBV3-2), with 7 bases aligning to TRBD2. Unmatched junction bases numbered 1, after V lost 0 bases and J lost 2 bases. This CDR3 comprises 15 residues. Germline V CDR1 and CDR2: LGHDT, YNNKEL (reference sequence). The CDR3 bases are TGTGCCAGCAGCCAAGAAGCGGGGACCTACAATGAGCAGTTCTTC. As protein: CASSQEAGTYNEQFF.

As DNA, the CDR3 is TGTGCCAGCAGCATCCGGGACAGGGCCACCTACGAGCAGTACTTC. Its translation: CASSIRDRATYEQYF. The rearrangement joins TRBV5-5 to TRBJ2-7; 9 bases are a match to TRBD1. V lost 4 bases and J lost 2; bases outside the gene matches: 7. The germline gives CDR1 SGHKS, CDR2 YYEKEE (reference sequence). There are 15 residues in the CDR3.